Following are 23 T cell receptor beta chains from one sample sequenced in a study of cytotoxic CD8 clonotypes in ibrutinib-treated CLL. TCRdb's copy holds only in-frame clones and misses some; the assay was immunoSEQ multiplex PCR. Here the sample spans 40,000 to 50,000 clones, 57% being singletons. Source: PBMCs, taken after 24 months of ibrutinib treatment. The receptors originated from a human donor with chronic lymphocytic leukemia.

V gene TRBV2 combines with J gene TRBJ1-4; D is ambiguous. Looked up from germline, CDR1 is SNHLY and CDR2 is FYNNEI. The V end was cut by 5 bases, the J end by 4 bases, with 17 bases between. This CDR3 is 16 amino acids long. The chain's CDR3 is CASSPQPHTNNEKLFF. The CDR3 DNA is TGTGCCAGCAGTCCTCAACCTCATACTAATAATGAAAAACTGTTTTTT.

The chain combines TRBV6-5 with TRBJ1-2; D unclear. V lost 5 bases to trimming and J lost 8 bases, with 15 bases between them. This CDR3 has 13 residues. Looked up from germline, CDR1 is MNHEY and CDR2 is SVGAGI. The CDR3 sequence: CASSLTRSGGYTF. The CDR3 DNA is TGTGCCAGCAGTCTGACGCGTAGTGGGGGCTACACCTTC.

The genes are TRBV6-1 and TRBJ2-2, with a weak D call TRBD2 (5 bases). V lost 2 bases and J 4 bases, leaving 14 bases between the germline ends. The germline gives CDR1 MNHNS, CDR2 SASEGT. The CDR3 consists of 16 residues. The DNA for the CDR3 is TGTGCCAGCAGTGAACCGGACTGGTTACTCACCGGGGAGCTGTTTTTT. Encoded protein: CASSEPDWLLTGELFF.

The chain carries TRBV11-2 and TRBJ2-5; a weak D match, TRBD2 (5 bases). The germline gives CDR1 SGHAT, CDR2 FQNNGV. With 5 bases removed from V and 1 base from J, the gap between germline ends came to 8 bases. The CDR3 loop spans 13 amino acids. CDR3 sequence (DNA): TGTGCCAGCAGCAGGGAGCGCCAAGAGACCCAGTACTTC. Translated, it gives CASSRERQETQYF.

This chain links TRBV5-1 with TRBJ1-5; TRBD1 matches at 11 bases. The CDR3 consists of 16 residues. Trimming cost V 2 bases and J 3 bases; bases outside gene matches: 4. In germline, CDR1 is SGHRS, CDR2 YFSETQ. The CDR3 sequence: CASSFGTGGNNQPQHF. As DNA, the CDR3 is TGCGCCAGCAGCTTCGGGACAGGGGGTAACAATCAGCCCCAGCATTTT.

This clone was seen more than once but under ten times. This sequence joins TRBV19 and TRBJ1-6; D is undetermined. CDR1 and CDR2 (germline): LNHDA, SQIVND (reference sequence). The CDR3 has 14 amino acids. Trimming took 3 bases from V and 11 from J, leaving 14 bases between them. The CDR3 loop is CASSMSLEVAPLHF. The CDR3 DNA follows: TGTGCCAGTAGTATGTCCCTAGAGGTGGCACCCCTCCACTTT.

This clone is a singleton in its sample. This rearrangement joins TRBV2 to TRBJ1-1; D might be TRBD1 (6 bases). Germline CDR1 is SNHLY and CDR2 is FYNNEI. The CDR3 totals 13 residues. V was cut by 8 bases and J by 1 base, with 11 bases left in between. Here the CDR3 DNA reads TGTGCCAGCCGACAGGTTAAGAACACTGAAGCTTTCTTT. This translates into CASRQVKNTEAFF.

The chain uses TRBV7-8 and TRBJ2-5, with D possibly being TRBD2 (7 bases). Germline loops: CDR1 SGHVS, CDR2 FQNEAQ. V was clipped by 3 bases and J by 4 bases, with 9 bases between them. The CDR3 sequence is 13 residues long. This CDR3 reads CASSFGGAETQYF. CDR3 nucleotides: TGTGCCAGCAGCTTTGGGGGGGCAGAGACCCAGTACTTC.

The DNA of the CDR3 is TGTGCCAGCAGCTTGGCAGGGAAAGATCAGCCCCAGCATTTT. It codes for CASSLAGKDQPQHF. The chain couples TRBV5-4 to TRBJ1-5, with TRBD1 as a possible D gene (5 bases). The CDR3 extends over 14 amino acids. Germline V CDR1 and CDR2: SGHNT, YYREEE (reference sequence). Trimming took 0 bases from V and 5 from J, leaving 9 bases between them.

The chain employs TRBV6-1 and TRBJ1-2; maybe TRBD1 (5 bases). This CDR3 has 16 amino acids. The ends were cut back, 0 bases at V and 4 bases at J, with 15 bases in the middle. From germline, CDR1 is MNHNS and CDR2 SASEGT. This CDR3 is CASSEAENRRPYGYTF. The CDR3 DNA reads as TGTGCCAGCAGTGAAGCGGAAAACAGGCGCCCCTATGGCTACACCTTC.

The J gene is TRBJ1-3, the V gene TRBV27, with D unresolved. This CDR3 is 13 amino acids long. Trimming pared 5 bases from V and 4 bases from J, leaving 9 bases between. Germline V gives CDR1 MNHEY, CDR2 SMNVEV (reference sequence). The chain's CDR3 is CASSAREGNTIYF. CDR3 nucleotides: TGTGCCAGCAGTGCCCGGGAGGGAAACACCATATATTTT.

The CDR3 spells CASKGEGHQPQHF. The CDR3 coding sequence is TGTGCCAGTAAGGGGGAGGGTCATCAGCCCCAGCATTTT. The genes are TRBV19 and TRBJ1-5, with D tentatively TRBD1 (6 bases). V was pared by 7 bases and J by 5 bases, with 12 bases between. Germline V gene lookup returns CDR1 LNHDA and CDR2 SQIVND (reference sequence). This CDR3 spans 13 amino acids.

This chain uses TRBV6-1 with TRBJ1-5, with D possibly TRBD1 on 5 matching bases. Trimming left V 11 bases short and J 4 bases short, with 12 bases between. This CDR3 has 12 residues. CDR1 is MNHNS, CDR2 SASEGT, per germline. The CDR3 loop is CAARGTNQPQHF. CDR3 coding DNA: TGTGCCGCCCGAGGGACTAATCAGCCCCAGCATTTT.

Turning to this clone: Other DNA sequences in the same sample also yield this CDR3. The rearrangement links TRBV7-8 to TRBJ2-1; D unresolved. Germline V lookup: CDR1 SGHVS, CDR2 FQNEAQ. The length of the CDR3 is 11 residues. Deletions cut 5 bases from V and 10 bases from J, with 9 bases between. The CDR3 here is CASSPLREQFF. The CDR3 DNA reads TGTGCCAGCAGCCCCTTACGGGAGCAGTTCTTC. The entire variable domain, with the rest obtained from reference TRBV7-8 and TRBJ2-1, is as follows: GAGVSQSPRYKVAKRGQDVALRCDPISGHVSLFWYQQALGQGPEFLTYFQNEAQLDKSGLPSDRFFAERPEGSVSTLKIQRTQQEDSAVYLCASSPLREQFFGPGTRLTVL.

As regards this clone: Germline is not matched at one junction end, which may reflect a read error. This rearrangement joins TRBV19 to TRBJ1-4; D is uncertain. The CDR3 spans 11 residues. The V gene's germline CDR1 is LNHDA and CDR2 SQIVND (reference sequence). The chain's CDR3 is CASSTRRGIRF. The CDR3 DNA sequence: TGTGCCAGTAGCACCCGTCGGGGTATTAGGTTT.

V is TRBV10-3 and J is TRBJ2-6; a weak D match, TRBD2 (5 bases). Germline V gene data show CDR1 as ENHRY and CDR2 as SYGVKD. The CDR3 has 15 amino acids. The ends were cut back, 4 bases at V and 0 bases at J, with 7 bases in the middle. The CDR3 loop reads CAISVGSSGANVLTF. As DNA, the CDR3 is TGTGCCATCAGTGTTGGGAGCTCTGGGGCCAACGTCCTGACTTTC.

The V and J genes are TRBV5-1 and TRBJ1-3, with D possibly being TRBD1 (5 bases). Trimming left V 0 bases short and J 4 bases short, with 8 bases between. CDR1 is SGHRS and CDR2 is YFSETQ in the germline V gene. This CDR3 region has 14 residues. The CDR3 DNA follows: TGCGCCAGCAGCTTGGCAGGGATCGGAAACACCATATATTTT. This sequence encodes CASSLAGIGNTIYF.

The chain is built from TRBV27 and TRBJ1-2, with a tentative D call TRBD1 (5 bases). The CDR3 sequence is 13 residues long. Trimming left V 0 bases short and J 7 bases short, with 9 bases between. Germline V gives CDR1 MNHEY, CDR2 SMNVEV (reference sequence). The chain's CDR3 is CASSLSGGVGYTF. The CDR3 DNA follows: TGTGCCAGCAGTTTATCGGGGGGTGTTGGCTACACCTTC.

This clone has only a few counts. The sample contains more than one DNA sequence encoding this CDR3. The chain combines TRBV19 with TRBJ1-2; D remains unclear. The V end was cut by 5 bases, the J end by 2 bases, with 9 bases between. Germline CDR1 and CDR2: LNHDA and SQIVND (reference sequence). This CDR3 is 13 amino acids long. The CDR3 reads CASSLAGNYGYTF. CDR3 coding DNA: TGTGCCAGTAGTTTGGCAGGAAACTATGGCTACACCTTC.

This chain uses TRBV5-1 with TRBJ2-1; TRBD2 matches at 9 bases. CDR3 size: 17 residues. The ends lost 4 bases at V and 4 bases at J; junction bases unmatched: 12. Germline CDR1 reads SGHRS; CDR2 reads YFSETQ. CDR3 in DNA: TGCGCCAGCAGCCCTCTAAATCTAGCGGGGAGTTACAATGAGCAGTTCTTC. Protein: CASSPLNLAGSYNEQFF.

The V and J genes are TRBV7-6 and TRBJ1-5; 7 bases fit TRBD1. The CDR3 runs to 14 residues. CDR1 and CDR2 (germline): SGHVS, FNYEAQ. V dropped 4 bases and J dropped 7; count of bases not matched to a gene: 7. CDR3 region: CASSSNRGLQPQHF. Here the CDR3 DNA reads TGTGCCAGCAGCTCCAACAGGGGATTACAGCCCCAGCATTTT. Using reference TRBV7-6 and TRBJ1-5 for the parts outside the CDR3, the full variable domain is GAGVSQSPRYKVTKRGQDVALRCDPISGHVSLYWYRQALGQGPEFLTYFNYEAQQDKSGLPNDRFSAERPEGSISTLTIQRTEQRDSAMYRCASSSNRGLQPQHFGDGTRLSIL.

This clone came up a few times. The genes are TRBV28 and TRBJ2-1; 7 nucleotides agree with TRBD1. Germline V gene lookup returns CDR1 MDHEN and CDR2 SYDVKM. Trimming at V came to 6 bases and at J to 2 bases, leaving 7 bases not matched to a gene. This CDR3 contains 15 residues. CDR3 DNA: TGTGCCAGCAGGCCAAGGACAGGAGCCTACAATGAGCAGTTCTTC. The encoded protein is CASRPRTGAYNEQFF. The full variable domain, in which reference TRBV28 and TRBJ2-1 provide the parts outside the CDR3, is DVKVTQSSRYLVKRTGEKVFLECVQDMDHENMFWYRQDPGLGLRLIYFSYDVKMKEKGDIPEGYSVSREKKERFSLILESASTNQTSMYLCASRPRTGAYNEQFFGPGTRLTVL.

The V and J genes are TRBV28 and TRBJ1-1; D possibly corresponds to TRBD1 (6 bases). The CDR3 has 14 amino acids. The V end was cut by 5 bases, the J end by 1 base, with 11 bases between. Germline V gene data show CDR1 as MDHEN and CDR2 as SYDVKM. The CDR3 is CASSLGQKNTEAFF. In DNA, the CDR3 is TGTGCCAGCAGTCTCGGACAGAAGAACACTGAAGCTTTCTTT.